This TCR beta chain emerged from a study of blood T cells in healthy people across ages. The CDR3 covers 17 residues. Germline lookup yields CDR1 SGHTA and CDR2 FQGNSA. Primed by a sample-barcoded 5' primer and a J-beta primer mix, a second PCR proceeded for about 6 to 12 cycles. TCRdb passed the 5' RACE reads through MiXCR, listing each CDR3 protein once. The sample lists about 970,000 distinct CDR3 sequences; just over 50% were seen once. The rearrangement links TRBV7-2 to TRBJ2-5; 14 nucleotides match TRBD2. The J call is uncertain, as TRBJ2-7 better fits the DNA end. Input material: blood. This receptor was obtained from a woman aged 60-75 years in good health. The CDR3 region has the DNA TGTGCCAGCAGCTTAGCGCGGGGACTAGCGGGAGACTTCGAGCAGTACTTC. This gives the protein CASSLARGLAGDFEQYF.